The T cell receptor beta chain under discussion was sequenced for a study of CD8 T cells in ankylosing spondylitis. One entry per CDR3 protein results from TCRdb running MiXCR on the 5' RACE reads. The table includes 200,000 to 250,000 distinct CDR3 sequences, under 12% detected once. CDR3 length: 14 residues. Per the germline V gene, CDR1 is SGHKS and CDR2 is YYEKEE (reference sequence). Between the trimmed V and J ends, which lost 0 bases and 4 bases, there was a span of 11 bases. This clonotype occurred many times. This sequence originates from a male donor with ankylosing spondylitis or in good health (not recorded which). The V gene is TRBV5-5, the J gene TRBJ2-7; D is tentatively TRBD1 or TRBD2 (6 bases each). Sequenced material: blood, either unsorted or a sorted T cell fraction (not recorded which). The CDR3, as DNA: TGTGCCAGCAGCTTGGAGGGGGGAACATACGAGCAGTACTTC. Translation gives CASSLEGGTYEQYF.